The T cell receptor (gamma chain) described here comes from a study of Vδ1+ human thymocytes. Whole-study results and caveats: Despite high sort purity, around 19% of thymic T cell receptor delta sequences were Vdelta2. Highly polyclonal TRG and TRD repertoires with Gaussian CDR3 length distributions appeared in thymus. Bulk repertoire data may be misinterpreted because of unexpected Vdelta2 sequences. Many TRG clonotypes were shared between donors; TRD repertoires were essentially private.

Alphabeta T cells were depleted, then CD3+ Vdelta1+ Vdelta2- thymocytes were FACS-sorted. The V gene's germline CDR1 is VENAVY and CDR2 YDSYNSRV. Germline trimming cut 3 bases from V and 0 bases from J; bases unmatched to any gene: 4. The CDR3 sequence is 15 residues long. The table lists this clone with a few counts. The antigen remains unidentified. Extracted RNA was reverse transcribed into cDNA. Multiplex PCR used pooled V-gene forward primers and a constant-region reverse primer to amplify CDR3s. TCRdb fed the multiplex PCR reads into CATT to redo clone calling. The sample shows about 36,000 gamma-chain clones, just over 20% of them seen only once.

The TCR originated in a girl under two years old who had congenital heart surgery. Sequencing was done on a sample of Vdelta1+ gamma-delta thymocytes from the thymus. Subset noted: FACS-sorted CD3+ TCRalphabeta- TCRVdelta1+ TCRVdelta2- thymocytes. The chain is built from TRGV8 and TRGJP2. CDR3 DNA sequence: TGTGCCACCTGGGATTGCAATAGTAGTGATTGGATCAAGACGTTT. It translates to CATWDCNSSDWIKTF.